The 11 T cell receptor beta chains reported below all come from one sample, sequenced in a study of identical twins. TCRdb redid the calling of the 5' RACE reads with MiXCR, one entry per CDR3 protein. The sample yields 500,000 to 650,000 distinct CDR3 sequences, 7% to 7.5% seen once. These same records also appear under a second study, on yellow fever vaccine responses in identical twins.

Material for sequencing was PBMCs. Receptor source: a woman aged 18-35 years in good health.

This clonotype appeared a few times. J is TRBJ1-1 and V is TRBV25-1; D perhaps matches TRBD1 (5 bases). The CDR3 runs to 17 residues. The V end lost 3 bases, the J end lost 0 bases, and 17 bases lay between the germline ends. Germline-derived CDR1 and CDR2 are MGHDK and SYGVNS. Written as DNA, the CDR3 is TGTGCCAGCAGTGATAGGGGCAGTCGGCAAATGAACACTGAAGCTTTCTTT. It specifies CASSDRGSRQMNTEAFF.

This clonotype was seen only a few times. The chain combines TRBV5-1 with TRBJ2-3, with TRBD2 matching over 15 bases. Losses at the gene ends were 7 bases for V and 1 base for J; bases not matched to a gene: 10. The CDR3 is made up of 18 amino acids. Germline CDR1 SGHRS, CDR2 YFSETQ. CDR3 protein: CASRSPGLAGGRTDTQYF. The CDR3 nucleotides read TGCGCCAGCCGGTCACCGGGACTAGCGGGAGGCCGCACAGATACGCAGTATTTT. The full variable domain, rest sourced from reference TRBV5-1 and TRBJ2-3, is KAGVTQTPRYLIKTRGQQVTLSCSPISGHRSVSWYQQTPGQGLQFLFEYFSETQRNKGNFPGRFSGRQFSNSRSEMNVSTLELGDSALYLCASRSPGLAGGRTDTQYFGPGTRLTVL.

This clonotype was recorded at least ten times. The chain links TRBV28 to TRBJ2-7; D unclear. This CDR3 region has 11 residues. Germline V gives CDR1 MDHEN, CDR2 SYDVKM. V gave up 6 bases and J gave up 4 bases, with 7 bases separating them. In nucleotides, the CDR3 is TGTGCCAGCAGCCCCTTATACGAGCAGTACTTC. Its protein is CASSPLYEQYF.

This clonotype was counted many times. The V call is TRBV4-1, the J call TRBJ2-2; D uncertain. Germline V gene sequence: CDR1 MGHRA, CDR2 YSYEKL. The CDR3 extends over 15 amino acids. V was pared by 0 bases and J by 8 bases, with 13 bases between. This CDR3 is CASSQEGFVEGELFF. The CDR3 DNA reads TGCGCCAGCAGCCAAGAGGGGTTCGTCGAGGGGGAGCTGTTTTTT.

This clonotype was detected a few times. V gene TRBV20-1 combines with J gene TRBJ2-1, with 10 bases that match TRBD2. CDR3 length equals 16 residues. CDR1 is DFQATT and CDR2 is SNEGSKA in the germline V gene (reference sequence). V trimming: 1 base; J trimming: 4 bases; junction bases outside the gene matches: 7. The CDR3 DNA sequence: TGCAGTGCTAGAGGCGCCGGGACTAGCGATTACAATGAGCAGTTCTTC. This translates into CSARGAGTSDYNEQFF.

This rearrangement joins TRBV7-8 to TRBJ1-3, with D tentatively TRBD1 (5 bases). The CDR3 spans 15 residues. Germline CDR1 SGHVS, CDR2 FQNEAQ. V was cut by 7 bases and J by 2 bases, with 15 bases left in between. This chain's CDR3 is CASTPISGPGNTIYF. The DNA for the CDR3 is TGTGCCAGCACCCCGATCTCAGGGCCTGGAAACACCATATATTTT.

This clonotype was seen ten or more times. The chain uses TRBV20-1 and TRBJ1-4; TRBD1 is a possible D gene (5 bases). Trimming took 5 bases from V and 2 from J, leaving 12 bases between them. The CDR3 has 14 amino acids. CDR1 is DFQATT, CDR2 SNEGSKA, per germline (reference sequence). CDR3 nucleotide sequence: TGCAGTGCTTCGCAGGGCGTGACTAATGAAAAACTGTTTTTT. This encodes CSASQGVTNEKLFF.

The chain uses TRBV20-1 and TRBJ2-7, with unresolved D. V shed 6 bases and J shed 0 bases, with 15 bases lying between them. Germline-derived CDR1 and CDR2 are DFQATT and SNEGSKA (reference sequence). CDR3 length: 14 residues. This CDR3 is CSAPNPQHSYEQYV. Here the CDR3 DNA reads TGCAGTGCCCCAAACCCCCAGCACTCCTACGAGCAGTACGTC.

The chain joins TRBV4-1 to TRBJ1-2, with TRBD1 as a possible D gene (5 bases). Germline lookup yields CDR1 MGHRA and CDR2 YSYEKL. There are 14 residues in the CDR3. V was cut by 3 bases and J by 5 bases, with 13 bases left in between. CDR3 bases: TGCGCCAGCAGCCACGCCGGGACGGAGTATGGCTACACCTTC. The encoded protein is CASSHAGTEYGYTF.

This clonotype was recorded many times. The V and J genes are TRBV6-6 and TRBJ2-5; D is uncertain. The CDR3 is 12 amino acids. Germline CDR1 is MNHNY and CDR2 is SVGAGI (reference sequence). The V end lost 0 bases, the J end lost 3 bases, and 2 bases lay between the germline ends. The CDR3 region is CASSYSEETQYF. CDR3 in DNA: TGTGCCAGCAGTTACTCGGAAGAGACCCAGTACTTC.

In its sample, this clonotype was seen many times. The chain recombines TRBV20-1 with TRBJ2-3; 8 nucleotides align to TRBD1. Germline V gene sequence: CDR1 DFQATT, CDR2 SNEGSKA (reference sequence). V lost 5 bases, J lost 3 bases, and 4 bases stayed unmatched. The CDR3 runs 13 residues. DNA for the CDR3: TGCAGTGCTCACGGGACAGGAACAGATACGCAGTATTTT. Its protein is CSAHGTGTDTQYF.